This T cell receptor (beta chain) was recorded in a study of molecular identifiers for immune sequencing clone quantification. This clonotype was picked up many times. No antigen is known for it. Bulk TCR libraries were made with methods that had been previously described and with listed TCR primers. A single record per CDR3 protein comes from TCRdb applying MiXCR to the PCR reads. This sample has 550,000 to 750,000 distinct CDR3 sequences, with 20% found just once. V shed 2 bases and J shed 2 bases, with 10 bases lying between them. CDR3 size: 13 residues. CDR1 and CDR2 (germline): DFQATT, SNEGSKA (reference sequence). Study-wide results and caveats: Barcode sharing among identical TCR molecules could make large clones appear smaller. In CMV-specific effectors, clones above 20 copies held over 98% of molecules; naive, under 1%.

The sequence was collected from a human donor in good health. Some libraries in this study had Jurkat cell RNA spiked in. V usage is TRBV20-1 and J usage is TRBJ2-7; D not resolved. The sequenced sample consisted of naive CD8+ T cells from blood, with Jurkat cell RNA spiked in. Indicated subset: FACS-sorted CD8+CD4-CCR7+CD45RA+ naive T cells. CDR3 DNA sequence: TGCAGTGCTAGAAGCAGTTTTCCCTACGAGCAGTACTTC. It is translated as CSARSSFPYEQYF.